The rows below give T cell receptor beta chains drawn from one sample of a study of blood T cells in healthy people across ages. TCRdb reprocessed the 5' RACE reads via MiXCR and lists one record per CDR3 protein. The sample has some 1.7 million distinct CDR3 sequences; 28% are singletons. Sample: blood. These receptors were collected from a woman in her 30s in good health. CDR3s include the opening cysteine and the closing phenylalanine or tryptophan. Fields, in order: V gene, CDR3 length, D gene, clone size, J gene, CDR3 protein, CDR3 DNA. A D gene is named only where the DNA matches it firmly. Rows may omit the clone size; those that give it use once, few, many or a size class.

>TRBV18|15|TRBD2|.|TRBJ2-5
CASSLLTSGNHEQYF
TGTGCCAGCTCACTGCTGACTAGCGGGAACCATGAGCAGTACTTC
>TRBV20-1|13|.|.|TRBJ1-1
CSAGRGLGTEAFF
TGCAGTGCTGGCAGGGGCTTGGGGACTGAAGCTTTCTTT
>TRBV12-3/TRBV12-4|16|TRBD2|many|TRBJ2-7
CASSFLSGTSGSEQYF
TGTGCCAGCAGCTTCCTATCCGGGACTAGCGGCTCCGAGCAGTACTTC
>TRBV6-6|15|.|few|TRBJ2-4
CASSYSGTPKNIQYF
TGTGCCAGCAGTTACTCTGGGACACCTAAAAACATTCAGTACTTC
>TRBV6-6|16|TRBD2|many|TRBJ2-1
CASSSAGQTSGNEQFF
TGTGCCAGCAGTTCGGCGGGTCAAACTAGCGGCAATGAGCAGTTCTTC
>TRBV20-1|14|.|few|TRBJ1-6
CSARAGPNNSPLHF
TGCAGTGCTAGAGCGGGGCCCAATAATTCACCCCTCCACTTT
>TRBV19|15|.|.|TRBJ2-7
CASSLDSGRPYEQYF
TGTGCCAGTAGTTTAGACTCGGGACGACCCTACGAGCAGTACTTC
>TRBV28|14|TRBD2|many|TRBJ2-7
CASSLPGRGYEQYF
TGTGCCAGCAGTTTACCAGGGAGGGGCTACGAGCAGTACTTC
>TRBV20-1|12|.|.|TRBJ2-3
CSAMAGTDTQYF
TGCAGTGCCATGGCGGGCACAGATACGCAGTATTTT
>TRBV18|14|.|.|TRBJ1-4
CASSPPSSVEKRFF
TGTGCCAGCTCCCCCCCCTCCTCCGTTGAAAAACGGTTTTTT
>TRBV6-6|11|.|.|TRBJ1-6
CTSSPRGPLHF
TGTACCAGCAGCCCTCGGGGACCCCTCCACTTT
>TRBV6-4|15|.|.|TRBJ1-2
CASSDFGVLFYGYTF
TGTGCCAGCAGTGACTTTGGTGTTCTCTTCTATGGCTACACCTTC
>TRBV9|13|.|.|TRBJ1-1
CASSVGTVSEAFF
TGTGCCAGCAGCGTCGGGACCGTTAGTGAAGCTTTCTTT
>TRBV28|15|.|few|TRBJ1-5
CATRAGGISNQPQHF
TGTGCCACCAGGGCGGGCGGAATTAGCAATCAGCCCCAGCATTTT
>TRBV6-5|14|TRBD1|.|TRBJ1-2
CASRNSGGSYGYTF
TGTGCCAGCAGGAACTCAGGGGGGAGCTATGGCTACACCTTC
>TRBV27|15|TRBD1|many|TRBJ2-7
CASSRAGQGRNEQYF
TGTGCCAGCAGCCGCGCGGGACAGGGGAGGAACGAGCAGTACTTC
>TRBV18|15|.|few|TRBJ2-1
CASSGRRTYYNEQFF
TGTGCCAGCTCTGGACGGAGAACCTACTACAATGAGCAGTTCTTC
>TRBV2|17|.|.|TRBJ2-5
CASSEALGPASQETQYF
TGTGCCAGCAGTGAAGCGCTTGGGCCCGCCTCTCAGGAGACCCAGTACTTC
>TRBV29-1|13|.|few|TRBJ2-6
CSVDASGANVLTF
TGCAGCGTTGATGCCTCTGGGGCCAACGTCCTGACTTTC
>TRBV29-1|13|.|many|TRBJ2-5
CSVAYMTFETQYF
TGCAGCGTTGCGTATATGACCTTTGAGACCCAGTACTTC
>TRBV6-1|15|.|few|TRBJ1-6
CASSEGRYNNSPLHF
TGTGCCAGCAGTGAAGGACGGTACAACAATTCACCCCTCCACTTT
>TRBV19|12|TRBD2|.|TRBJ2-4
CARTSDYNEQYF
TGTGCCAGGACTAGCGATTACAATGAGCAGTACTTC
>TRBV7-9|14|.|few|TRBJ1-5
CASKFRALARPQHF
TGTGCCAGCAAATTTCGGGCTTTGGCGCGGCCCCAGCATTTT
>TRBV14|18|TRBD2|.|TRBJ2-1
CASSQGVWSGSGYNAQFF
TGTGCCAGCAGCCAAGGGGTTTGGAGCGGGAGTGGCTACAATGCGCAGTTCTTC
>TRBV6-6|15|.|.|TRBJ1-1
CASSLGSWMNTEAFF
TGTGCCAGCAGCCTCGGATCGTGGATGAACACTGAAGCTTTCTTT
>TRBV7-9|14|TRBD2|many|TRBJ2-7
CASSHGTSANEQYF
TGTGCCAGCAGCCACGGGACTAGCGCCAACGAGCAGTACTTC
>TRBV6-6|17|TRBD2|few|TRBJ2-5
CANSYRRSGRAQETQYF
TGTGCCAACAGTTATCGGCGTAGCGGGAGGGCCCAAGAGACCCAGTACTTC
>TRBV15|15|.|.|TRBJ2-3
CATSRETRGADTQYF
TGTGCCACCAGCAGAGAAACTAGGGGGGCAGATACGCAGTATTTT
>TRBV3-1|14|TRBD1|few|TRBJ1-2
CASSPPDRLVGYTF
TGTGCCAGCAGCCCGCCGGACAGGCTAGTCGGCTACACCTTC
>TRBV14|15|TRBD1|.|TRBJ1-2
CASSQVGTGYDGYTF
TGTGCCAGCAGCCAAGTGGGGACAGGGTACGATGGCTACACCTTC
>TRBV29-1|11|.|.|TRBJ1-1
CSVGLGFEAFF
TGCAGCGTTGGGTTGGGATTTGAAGCTTTCTTT
>TRBV10-2|14|TRBD1|few|TRBJ1-2
CASSEIDRVAGYTF
TGCGCCAGCAGTGAGATCGACAGGGTAGCTGGCTACACCTTC
>TRBV10-1|13|.|.|TRBJ2-1
CASSVGLRDEQFF
TGCGCCAGCAGTGTGGGGCTTCGGGATGAGCAGTTCTTC
>TRBV14|15|.|few|TRBJ2-1
CASSRKSVSYNEQFF
TGTGCCAGCAGCCGGAAAAGCGTATCCTACAATGAGCAGTTCTTC
>TRBV3-1|18|TRBD2|.|TRBJ2-5
CASSQVLAGEPIQETQYF
TGTGCCAGCAGCCAAGTTCTAGCGGGGGAGCCAATCCAGGAGACCCAGTACTTC
>TRBV7-9|15|TRBD1|.|TRBJ1-1
CASSYRDRNSPEAFF
TGTGCCAGCAGCTACCGGGACAGGAATTCCCCTGAAGCTTTCTTT
>TRBV3-1|17|.|few|TRBJ2-6
CASSQDAALPGANVLTF
TGTGCCAGCAGCCAAGATGCAGCGCTCCCTGGGGCCAACGTCCTGACTTTC
>TRBV29-1|13|.|many|TRBJ2-1
CSVVPSGGRAQFF
TGCAGCGTTGTGCCTAGTGGAGGCAGAGCTCAGTTCTTC
>TRBV2|14|TRBD1|.|TRBJ2-6
CAGRSPKGANVLTF
TGTGCCGGCAGATCCCCGAAGGGGGCCAATGTCCTGACTTTC
>TRBV7-9|15|.|many|TRBJ1-2
CASSSSQAPGVGYTF
TGTGCCAGCAGCTCCTCTCAGGCCCCAGGGGTTGGCTACACCTTC
>TRBV14|15|TRBD2|few|TRBJ2-5
CASSQGVAGSETQYF
TGTGCCAGCAGCCAAGGAGTAGCGGGATCAGAGACCCAGTACTTC
>TRBV20-1|14|TRBD2|many|TRBJ2-5
CSALPVAGVETQYF
TGCAGTGCTCTTCCGGTAGCGGGAGTAGAGACCCAGTACTTC
>TRBV27|13|TRBD2|.|TRBJ2-4
CATATSGRNIQYF
TGTGCCACCGCGACTAGCGGGAGAAACATTCAGTACTTC
>TRBV29-1|12|.|.|TRBJ1-2
CSVGADSRGYTF
TGCAGCGTTGGGGCAGATAGTCGGGGCTACACCTTC
>TRBV6-5|13|.|few|TRBJ1-5
CASSYKVNQPQHF
TGTGCCAGCAGTTACAAGGTCAATCAGCCCCAGCATTTT
>TRBV2|15|TRBD1|few|TRBJ1-5
CASRGDRGRGQPQHF
TGTGCCAGCAGGGGGGACAGGGGGCGAGGACAGCCCCAGCATTTT
>TRBV7-9|14|TRBD1|few|TRBJ2-1
CGMDSGQYYNEQFF
TGTGGCATGGATTCGGGACAGTACTACAATGAGCAGTTCTTC
>TRBV7-7|13|.|.|TRBJ1-1
CASSRSWNTEAFF
TGTGCCAGCAGCAGAAGCTGGAACACTGAAGCTTTCTTT
>TRBV7-6|12|.|many|TRBJ2-3
CASGIPQGTQYF
TGTGCCAGCGGGATACCCCAGGGTACGCAGTATTTT
>TRBV12-3/TRBV12-4|15|.|.|TRBJ2-5
CASSLGGDFQETQYF
TGTGCCAGCAGTTTAGGCGGGGACTTCCAAGAGACCCAGTACTTC
>TRBV5-1|13|.|few|TRBJ1-6
CASSLVGWSPLHF
TGCGCCAGCAGCTTGGTGGGTTGGTCACCCCTCCACTTT
>TRBV4-1|20|TRBD1|few|TRBJ1-2
CASSLKPGGTGGPSDYGYTF
TGCGCCAGCAGCCTGAAGCCTGGAGGGACAGGGGGCCCATCGGACTATGGCTACACCTTC
>TRBV5-5|15|.|.|TRBJ1-1
CASSFGTSGSTEAFF
TGTGCCAGCAGCTTTGGGACTTCAGGGAGCACTGAAGCTTTCTTT
>TRBV20-1|13|.|many|TRBJ2-7
CSASKGTAYEQYF
TGCAGTGCTAGTAAAGGAACCGCCTACGAGCAGTACTTC